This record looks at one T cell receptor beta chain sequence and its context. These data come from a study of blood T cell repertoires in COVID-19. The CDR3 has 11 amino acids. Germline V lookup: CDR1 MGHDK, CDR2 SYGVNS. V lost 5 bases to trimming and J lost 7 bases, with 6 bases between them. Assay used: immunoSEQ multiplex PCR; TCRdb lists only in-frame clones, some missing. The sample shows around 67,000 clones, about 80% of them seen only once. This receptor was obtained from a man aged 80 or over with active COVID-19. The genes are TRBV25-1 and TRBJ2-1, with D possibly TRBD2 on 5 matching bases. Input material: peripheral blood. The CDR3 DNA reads TGTGCCAGCAGTCGAGGGAATGAGCAGTTCTTC. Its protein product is CASSRGNEQFF.